These 9 T cell receptor beta chains originate from one sample sequenced in a study of blood T cells in healthy people across ages. A sample-barcoded 5' primer and a J-beta primer mix were used in a second PCR of roughly 6 to 11 cycles. TCRdb processed the 5' RACE reads anew with MiXCR; each CDR3 protein has one entry. The data hold approximately 2,000,000 distinct CDR3 sequences, with roughly two fifths observed a single time. The source material was blood. The source of these receptors is a human donor in good health.

The rearrangement links TRBV20-1 to TRBJ2-2, with D possibly being TRBD1 or TRBD2 (5 bases each). Per the germline V gene, CDR1 is DFQATT and CDR2 is SNEGSKA (reference sequence). The V end lost 6 bases, the J end lost 4 bases, and 12 bases lay between the germline ends. There are 13 residues in the CDR3. The chain's CDR3 is CSAEGRATGELFF. CDR3 DNA sequence: TGCAGTGCAGAGGGGCGCGCCACCGGGGAGCTGTTTTTT.

V and J are TRBV20-1 and TRBJ1-1, with D hard to call. Trimming pared 4 bases from V and 0 bases from J, leaving 9 bases between. Germline loops: CDR1 DFQATT, CDR2 SNEGSKA (reference sequence). The CDR3 has 13 amino acids. The CDR3 spells CSAKPHLNTEAFF. DNA of the CDR3: TGCAGTGCTAAACCCCACCTGAACACTGAAGCTTTCTTT.

A few counts support this clonotype. This sequence joins TRBV7-2 and TRBJ2-1; D ambiguous. Germline assignment: CDR1 SGHTA and CDR2 FQGNSA. Between the trimmed V and J ends, which lost 5 bases and 10 bases, there was a span of 12 bases. The CDR3 runs to 12 residues. CDR3 loop: CASSHPGSEQFF. The CDR3 DNA reads TGTGCCAGCAGCCACCCAGGCTCCGAGCAGTTCTTC. Using reference TRBV7-2 and TRBJ2-1 for the parts outside the CDR3, the full variable domain is GAGVSQSPSNKVTEKGKDVELRCDPISGHTALYWYRQSLGQGLEFLIYFQGNSAPDKSGLPSDRFSAERTGGSVSTLTIQRTQQEDSAVYLCASSHPGSEQFFGPGTRLTVL.

The V and J genes are TRBV6-2 or TRBV6-3 and TRBJ2-7, with D perhaps given as TRBD1 or TRBD2 (6 bases each). Germline CDR1 reads MNHEY; CDR2 reads SVGEGT. Trimming cost V 2 bases and J 4 bases, with 18 bases left between them. There are 16 residues in the CDR3. CDR3 loop: CASSYVPEGGFYEQYF. In DNA form, the CDR3 reads TGTGCCAGCAGTTACGTTCCGGAGGGGGGATTTTACGAGCAGTACTTC.

This clonotype was recorded a few times. This sequence joins TRBV20-1 and TRBJ2-4, with 9 bases matching TRBD2. The J call is uncertain, as TRBJ2-7 better fits the DNA end. Germline V gives CDR1 DFQATT, CDR2 SNEGSKA (reference sequence). The CDR3 has 14 residues. For the CDR3, the DNA is TGCAGTGCTAGTTCGACTAGCGGATTCTACGAGCAGTACTTC. Residues: CSASSTSGFYEQYF.

This chain uses TRBV2 with TRBJ2-6; D unresolved. Germline CDR1 SNHLY, CDR2 FYNNEI. V lost 3 bases, J lost 2 bases, and 17 bases lay in between. The CDR3 is 18 amino acids. The CDR3 loop reads CASSEGFRGLAGANVLTF. The DNA for the CDR3 is TGTGCCAGCAGTGAGGGATTCCGTGGGTTGGCTGGGGCCAACGTCCTGACTTTC.

CDR3 amino acids: CASRVLDANQPQHF. The CDR3, as DNA: TGTGCCAGCAGGGTCTTAGACGCCAATCAGCCCCAGCATTTT. V usage is TRBV27 and J usage is TRBJ1-5; no clear D gene. V dropped 6 bases and J dropped 3 bases, with 12 bases sitting between them. CDR3 size: 14 residues. Germline V gene sequence: CDR1 MNHEY, CDR2 SMNVEV (reference sequence).

In this sample, this clonotype turned up once. The missing conserved phenylalanine or tryptophan at the end of this CDR3 makes a read error likely. The rearrangement uses TRBV6-1 and TRBJ2-5, with D hard to call. This CDR3 has 14 amino acids. V gave up 8 bases and J gave up 3 bases, with 16 bases separating them. CDR1 and CDR2 from the germline V gene are MNHNS and SASEGT. CDR3: CASPSSQNKETQYC. CDR3 nucleotides: TGTGCCAGCCCCTCCTCACAGAACAAAGAGACCCAGTACTGC.

The rearrangement joins TRBV5-5 to TRBJ1-2; D is possibly TRBD1 (5 bases). CDR1 and CDR2 (germline): SGHKS, YYEKEE (reference sequence). The V gene lost 3 bases and the J gene lost 6 bases, with 21 bases spanning the gap. CDR3 length: 16 residues. The CDR3 DNA sequence: TGTGCCAGCAGCTGGATGCCCGGGGGACGGATGGATGGCTACACCTTC. Protein sequence: CASSWMPGGRMDGYTF.